This is a list of T cell receptor beta chains from one sample in a study of shared clonotypes between healthy human individuals. The assay was immunoSEQ multiplex PCR, and TCRdb's table has in-frame clones only and misses some. Among 2.3 million or so clones listed, over 90% were seen once. Sequences were obtained from naive CD4+ T cells from PBMCs. The receptors were sampled from a man between 18 and 35 years old in good health. Some clones in this sample may be carry-over from other donors' samples. Each CDR3 is given with its conserved first and last residue. The D gene is left open where the match is weak. Clone sizes are given selectively: once, few, many, or a class where the clone is expanded.

d_call clone_size j_call v_call cdr3_aa cdr3_nt
- - TRBJ2-1 TRBV5-1 CASSLGPAGEQFF TGCGCCAGCAGCTTGGGGCCGGCGGGCGAGCAGTTCTTC
TRBD2 - TRBJ2-5 TRBV2 CASSLTSVVTQYF TGTGCCAGCAGTCTTACTAGCGTGGTGACCCAGTACTTC
- - TRBJ2-5 TRBV5-1 CASSPKTGRKETRYF TGCGCCAGCAGCCCAAAGACAGGGAGGAAGGAGACCCGGTACTTC
- - TRBJ1-1 TRBV6-5 CASSYGGVVTEAFF TGTGCCAGCAGTTACGGAGGGGTGGTCACTGAAGCTTTCTTT
- - TRBJ2-1 TRBV27 CASSYGRISYNEQFF TGTGCCAGCAGTTATGGACGGATCTCCTACAATGAGCAGTTCTTC
TRBD2 - TRBJ2-1 TRBV28 CASSQLAGGWGNEQFF TGTGCCAGCAGCCAACTAGCGGGAGGATGGGGGAATGAGCAGTTCTTC
- many TRBJ1-2 TRBV4-1 CASSQERTGLAGYTF TGCGCCAGCAGCCAAGAAAGAACAGGGCTCGCGGGCTACACCTTC
TRBD1 - TRBJ1-2 TRBV11-2 CASSKDRRYGYTF TGTGCCAGCAGCAAGGACAGGAGATATGGCTACACCTTC
- once TRBJ2-3 TRBV7-6 CASSHYTDTQYF TGTGCCAGCAGCCATTACACAGATACGCAGTATTTT
- once TRBJ1-5 TRBV28 CASSLTGIDGPQHF TGTGCCAGCAGCCTCACAGGGATTGACGGGCCCCAGCATTTT
- - TRBJ2-1 TRBV4-1 CASSQAARGNEQFF TGCGCCAGCAGCCAAGCTGCGAGGGGCAATGAGCAGTTCTTC
TRBD2 once TRBJ2-7 TRBV7-8 CASSLTSGSYEQYF TGTGCCAGCAGCTTAACTAGCGGATCCTACGAGCAGTACTTC
TRBD1 - TRBJ2-2 TRBV15 CATSRPRGRSSDRGPDTGELFF TGTGCCACCAGCAGACCCCGGGGGCGGTCCTCGGACAGGGGGCCTGACACCGGGGAGCTGTTTTTT
- - TRBJ2-5 TRBV19 CASSRVGGETQYF TGTGCCAGTAGTAGGGTGGGAGGAGAGACCCAGTACTTC
TRBD1 - TRBJ2-3 TRBV18 CASSPRTGGEGTDTQYF TGTGCCAGCTCACCAAGGACAGGGGGCGAAGGCACAGATACGCAGTATTTT
TRBD2 - TRBJ2-1 TRBV5-1 CASSLPKTSGSDEQFF TGCGCCAGCAGCTTGCCCAAGACTAGCGGGAGTGATGAGCAGTTCTTC
TRBD1 once TRBJ2-7 TRBV7-2 CASSLIAGTGTYEQYF TGTGCCAGCAGCTTAATCGCCGGGACAGGGACTTACGAGCAGTACTTC
TRBD1 - TRBJ1-3 TRBV18 CASSPPDRVTGNTIYF TGTGCCAGCTCACCACCGGACAGGGTAACTGGAAACACCATATATTTT
- - TRBJ1-1 TRBV4-1 CASSQIQGSTEAFF TGCGCCAGCAGCCAAATACAGGGATCCACTGAAGCTTTCTTT
- - TRBJ2-1 TRBV5-1 CASSFDGSIDEQFF TGCGCCAGCAGCTTCGACGGGAGTATCGATGAGCAGTTCTTC
- - TRBJ1-1 TRBV29-1 CSVGGRMNTEAFF TGCAGCGTTGGGGGCAGGATGAACACTGAAGCTTTCTTT
- - TRBJ1-2 TRBV6-5 CASSSGGPGYGYTF TGTGCCAGCAGTTCCGGGGGGCCGGGCTATGGCTACACCTTC
TRBD1 - TRBJ2-3 TRBV5-1 CASEMGQAETDTQYF TGCGCCAGCGAGATGGGACAGGCAGAAACAGATACGCAGTATTTT
TRBD1 - TRBJ2-1 TRBV5-1 CASWTGLSYNEQFF TGCGCCAGCTGGACAGGGCTCTCCTACAATGAGCAGTTCTTC
TRBD1 once TRBJ2-7 TRBV28 CASSLPGQGAGEQYF TGTGCCAGCAGTTTACCAGGACAGGGGGCGGGTGAGCAGTACTTC
- - TRBJ1-1 TRBV19 CASSTQSSEAFF TGTGCCAGTAGTACCCAGTCCTCCGAAGCTTTCTTT
- - TRBJ2-1 TRBV5-6 CASSLGRRTYNEQFF TGTGCCAGCAGCTTGGGGCGGAGAACATACAATGAGCAGTTCTTC
- - TRBJ1-2 TRBV19 CASSPYRDYGYTF TGTGCCAGTAGTCCTTACCGGGATTATGGCTACACCTTC
- - TRBJ1-2 TRBV5-1 CASSLPDTSYGYTF TGCGCCAGCAGCTTGCCGGACACAAGCTATGGCTACACCTTC
TRBD2 - TRBJ2-7 TRBV7-2 CASSSGLAGGPDF TGTGCCAGCAGCTCTGGACTAGCGGGAGGGCCTGACTTC
- few TRBJ1-5 TRBV6-6 CASSYLASGNQPQHF TGTGCCAGCAGTTACTTAGCGTCAGGGAATCAGCCCCAGCATTTT
TRBD2 - TRBJ2-7 TRBV30 CAWSSSLGLASYEQYF TGTGCCTGGAGTTCCTCCTTGGGACTAGCGTCCTACGAGCAGTACTTC
- - TRBJ2-3 TRBV18 CASSPLPSGTDTQYF TGTGCCAGCTCACCACTCCCTAGCGGCACAGATACGCAGTATTTT
- - TRBJ2-2 TRBV2 CASSESGPYDYGALFF TGTGCCAGCAGTGAATCGGGGCCCTATGACTACGGGGCGCTGTTTTTT
TRBD1 - TRBJ2-5 TRBV29-1 CSGRDSQETQYF TGCAGCGGACGGGACAGTCAAGAGACCCAGTACTTC
TRBD2 - TRBJ2-6 TRBV2 CASTAGVSSGANVLTF TGTGCCAGCACCGCGGGAGTTAGCTCTGGGGCCAACGTCCTGACTTTC
- once TRBJ2-3 TRBV18 CASSQGIAGPNTDTQYF TGTGCCAGCTCACAGGGGATCGCGGGGCCCAACACAGATACGCAGTATTTT
- - TRBJ2-5 TRBV28 CASRMSQETQYF TGTGCCAGCAGGATGTCTCAAGAGACCCAGTACTTC
- - TRBJ2-5 TRBV18 CASSPLAATSTFQETQYF TGTGCCAGCTCACCACTGGCAGCCACCTCAACGTTCCAAGAGACCCAGTACTTC
TRBD2 few TRBJ2-5 TRBV5-1 CASSLEGLAGQETQYF TGCGCCAGCAGCTTGGAGGGACTAGCGGGACAAGAGACCCAGTACTTC
- - TRBJ2-7 TRBV7-2 CASSLPPGSYEQYF TGTGCCAGCAGCTTACCCCCAGGGTCCTACGAGCAGTACTTC
- - TRBJ1-3 TRBV9 CASSASWASGDTIYF TGTGCCAGCAGCGCTTCTTGGGCATCTGGAGACACCATATATTTT
- - TRBJ1-5 TRBV6-5 CASRMGRDQPQHF TGTGCCAGCAGGATGGGCAGGGATCAGCCCCAGCATTTT
TRBD1 few TRBJ2-2 TRBV19 CASTHGTGMVPGELFF TGTGCCAGTACCCACGGGACAGGGATGGTACCCGGGGAGCTGTTTTTT
- - TRBJ2-7 TRBV7-8 CASSRTASYEQYF TGTGCCAGCAGCAGGACAGCCTCCTACGAGCAGTACTTC
- - TRBJ2-7 TRBV6-6 CASSSVSGSSYEQYF TGTGCCAGCAGTTCTGTCTCCGGGTCGTCCTACGAGCAGTACTTC
- - TRBJ2-2 TRBV6-4 CASSEDEGYGELFF TGTGCCAGCAGTGAAGACGAGGGGTACGGGGAGCTGTTTTTT
TRBD1 - TRBJ1-4 TRBV28 CASSLGGQGGEKLFF TGTGCCAGCAGTTTAGGCGGACAGGGAGGCGAAAAACTGTTTTTT
- - TRBJ2-2 TRBV29-1 CSVLNRANTGELFF TGCAGCGTTCTAAATCGTGCGAACACCGGGGAGCTGTTTTTT
- - TRBJ1-2 TRBV28 CASSFYRILRNYGYTF TGTGCCAGCAGTTTTTATAGGATACTTCGGAACTATGGCTACACCTTC
- once TRBJ2-7 TRBV7-9 CASSLEYYEQYF TGTGCCAGCAGCTTAGAGTACTACGAGCAGTACTTC
- - TRBJ2-7 TRBV15 CATSRDSATGRYF TGTGCCACCAGCAGAGATTCCGCCACAGGGCGGTACTTC
- - TRBJ1-4 TRBV6-5 CASSSYRAPNEKLFF TGTGCCAGCAGTTCGTACAGGGCCCCTAATGAAAAACTGTTTTTT
TRBD2 - TRBJ2-2 TRBV5-1 CVSSFAGGDTGELFF TGCGTCAGCAGCTTTGCGGGGGGTGACACCGGGGAGCTGTTTTTT
- - TRBJ1-1 TRBV7-2 CASSLDGRTNTEAFF TGTGCCAGCAGCTTAGACGGCAGAACGAACACTGAAGCTTTCTTT
TRBD1 - TRBJ2-1 TRBV4-1 CASSQDRATGLRYNEQFF TGCGCCAGCAGCCAAGATCGGGCGACAGGGCTACGTTACAATGAGCAGTTCTTC
- - TRBJ1-1 TRBV28 CASSPSSLGGTEAFF TGTGCCAGCAGTCCCTCGAGTCTGGGGGGCACTGAAGCTTTCTTT
TRBD1 few TRBJ1-2 TRBV10-3 CAIRTSTGDYGYTF TGTGCCATCAGGACATCGACAGGGGACTATGGCTACACCTTC